These T cell receptor beta chains were read from a single sample in a study of blood T cell repertoires in COVID-19. Using immunoSEQ multiplex PCR, the repertoire was profiled, and TCRdb retains in-frame clones only, with some absent. The sample consists of about 160,000 clones, over 80% of them appearing once. Sequenced input: peripheral blood. These receptors were obtained from a woman between 55 and 75 years old with acute or convalescent COVID-19. Both conserved end residues are trimmed from each CDR3.

>TRBV11-2|TRBJ1-4
ASSRGQGRKRTNEKLF
>TRBV5-1|TRBJ2-2
ASSLAGGNTGELF
>TRBV19|TRBJ2-7
ASSIGQGAQVEQY
>TRBV6-6|TRBJ1-5
ASSRQGSVVGNQPQH
>TRBV7-9|TRBJ2-7
ASSLVGQGSYEQY
>TRBV4-1|TRBJ2-7
ASSQGYGEQY
>TRBV28|TRBJ1-6
ASRPGAGRDSPLH
>TRBV19|TRBJ1-5
ASSINDRGRNQPQH
>TRBV3-1/TRBV3-2|TRBJ2-2
ASSLGLAGGLSDTGELF
>TRBV4-3|TRBJ1-1
ASSQGRGRDEAF
>TRBV6-5|TRBJ1-5
ASSFQGLQPQH
>TRBV18|TRBJ2-2
ASSSRQSDTGELF
>TRBV19|TRBJ1-1
ASSNPGQVDEAF
>TRBV6-2/TRBV6-3|TRBJ2-3
ASSLLGGHTDTQY
>TRBV19|TRBJ1-2
ASSPQGYYGYT
>TRBV15|TRBJ2-5
ATSRETDQETQY
>TRBV24-1|TRBJ2-3
ATSARTGGTDTQY
>TRBV6-1|TRBJ1-1
ASSEWAGGGGNTEAF
>TRBV3-1/TRBV3-2|TRBJ1-5
ASSRLNQPQH
>TRBV10-3|TRBJ1-2
AISEEGGASPYGYT
>TRBV5-1|TRBJ1-1
ASRNDADRVNTEAF
>TRBV4-1|TRBJ2-7
ASSQARGPYEQY
>TRBV9|TRBJ2-7
ASSVGDRATYEQY
>TRBV11-3|TRBJ2-3
ASSLGRGGHTDTQY
>TRBV28|TRBJ2-3
ASSYSGGAGTDTQY
>TRBV6-5|TRBJ1-2
ATWDNRPVGYT
>TRBV4-1|TRBJ2-3
ASSQPSAGGVDTQY
>TRBV7-2|TRBJ1-3
ASSTRRNSGNTIY
>TRBV6-4|TRBJ2-3
ASSDSGTSGGLRY
>TRBV24-1|TRBJ2-5
ATSDPGLAGGQETQY
>TRBV5-4|TRBJ1-1
ASSDARGNTEAF
>TRBV7-2|TRBJ1-4
ASSLGGQGEKLF
>TRBV6-4|TRBJ1-6
ASRQGGNSPLH
>TRBV7-9|TRBJ1-5
ASSPGHGNQPQH
>TRBV7-9|TRBJ2-5
ASSVSRGAPNLQETQY
>TRBV7-6|TRBJ2-1
ASSLAQLAGGPNEQF
>TRBV11-2|TRBJ2-1
ASSLNPRGLYNEQF
>TRBV6-6|TRBJ1-2
AHGSNNLLGYT
>TRBV6-2/TRBV6-3|TRBJ1-5
ASSYGPGGSNQPQH
>TRBV19|TRBJ1-4
ASSPPGGPNEKLF
>TRBV2|TRBJ1-2
ASSPEGQGPYGYT
>TRBV5-1|TRBJ2-3
ASSLVPGGNTDTQY
>TRBV5-6|TRBJ1-4
ASSLGGGRTNEKLF
>TRBV24-1|TRBJ2-3
ATSGSGDADTQY
>TRBV28|TRBJ1-5
ASSFGGSNQPQH
>TRBV29-1|TRBJ2-4
SVAGGTGLYIQY
>TRBV9|TRBJ1-2
ASSVGGTYGYT
>TRBV18|TRBJ2-7
ASSPTSGGQYEQY
>TRBV5-1|TRBJ1-4
ASSLGPDPNEKLF
>TRBV3-1/TRBV3-2|TRBJ2-7
ASSQETGTGVLYEQY
>TRBV6-2/TRBV6-3|TRBJ1-1
ASSYRTGGPHTEAF
>TRBV29-1|TRBJ1-1
SVDTLGGVNTEAF
>TRBV7-2|TRBJ1-6
ASSFPGQALPLH
>TRBV2|TRBJ1-1
ASSELATALNTEAF
>TRBV11-3|TRBJ2-2
ASSLDGQGALGLPGELF